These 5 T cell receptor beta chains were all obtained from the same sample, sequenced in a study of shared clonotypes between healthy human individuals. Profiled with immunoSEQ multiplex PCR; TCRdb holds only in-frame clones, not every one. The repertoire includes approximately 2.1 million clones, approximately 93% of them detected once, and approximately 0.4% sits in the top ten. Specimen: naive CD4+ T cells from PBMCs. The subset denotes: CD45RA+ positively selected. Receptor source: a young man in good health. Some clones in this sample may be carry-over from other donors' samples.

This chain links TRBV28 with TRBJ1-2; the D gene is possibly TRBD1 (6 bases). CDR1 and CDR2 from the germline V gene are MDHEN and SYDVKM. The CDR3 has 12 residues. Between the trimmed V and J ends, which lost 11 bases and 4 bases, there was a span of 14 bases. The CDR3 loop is CASKTGLYGYTF. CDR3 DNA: TGTGCCTCAAAGACAGGCCTCTATGGCTACACCTTC.

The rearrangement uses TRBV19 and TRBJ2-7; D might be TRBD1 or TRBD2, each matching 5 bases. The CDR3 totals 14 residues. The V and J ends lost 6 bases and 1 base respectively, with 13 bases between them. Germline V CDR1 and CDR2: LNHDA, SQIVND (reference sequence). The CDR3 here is CASSQGTGSYEQYF. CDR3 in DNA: TGTGCCAGTAGCCAGGGCACGGGATCCTACGAGCAGTACTTC.

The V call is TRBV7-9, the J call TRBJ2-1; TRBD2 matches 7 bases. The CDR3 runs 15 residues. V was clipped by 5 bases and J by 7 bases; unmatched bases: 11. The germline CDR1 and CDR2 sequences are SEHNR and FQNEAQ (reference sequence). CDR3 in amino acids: CASSLLGGPRNEQFF. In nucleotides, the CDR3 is TGTGCCAGCAGCCTGTTGGGAGGGCCAAGGAATGAGCAGTTCTTC.

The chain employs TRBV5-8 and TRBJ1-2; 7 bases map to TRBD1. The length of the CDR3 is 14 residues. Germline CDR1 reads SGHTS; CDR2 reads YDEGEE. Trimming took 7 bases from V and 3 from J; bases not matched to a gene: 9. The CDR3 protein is CASLKGQRYYGYTF. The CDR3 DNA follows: TGTGCCAGCCTGAAGGGACAGAGGTACTATGGCTACACCTTC.

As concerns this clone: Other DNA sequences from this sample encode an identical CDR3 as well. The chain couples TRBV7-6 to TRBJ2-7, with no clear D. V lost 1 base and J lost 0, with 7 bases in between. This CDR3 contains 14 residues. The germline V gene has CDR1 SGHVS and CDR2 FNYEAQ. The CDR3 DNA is TGTGCCAGCAGCTTAGGAGCAGGCTCCTACGAGCAGTACTTC. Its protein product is CASSLGAGSYEQYF. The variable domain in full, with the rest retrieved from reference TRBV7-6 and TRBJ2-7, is GAGVSQSPRYKVTKRGQDVALRCDPISGHVSLYWYRQALGQGPEFLTYFNYEAQQDKSGLPNDRFSAERPEGSISTLTIQRTEQRDSAMYRCASSLGAGSYEQYFGPGTRLTVT.